This TCR beta chain derives from a study of OX40 agonist ivuxolimab in advanced cancers. Study information: Patients took ivuxolimab, an agonistic anti-OX40 (CD134) antibody. A diagnosis of hepatocellular carcinoma, melanoma, renal cell or head and neck cancer was present in dose-escalation patients.

CDR1 and CDR2 from the germline V gene are SGHDT and YYEEEE. The V end was cut by 4 bases, the J end by 8 bases, with 22 bases between. The CDR3 runs to 15 residues. The study's findings and limits: Clonal expansion by week 6 occurred in CD4+ and CD8+ blood T cells (at 0.1 to 3.0 mg/kg).

Notes on this clone: Antigen unknown.

Only in-frame clones appear in the TCRdb table, and some are missing; sequencing was by immunoSEQ multiplex PCR. The table has tens of thousands of clones, roughly 80% seen once; the top ten hold around 20%. The TCR comes from an adult with an advanced solid tumor such as melanoma, head and neck, liver or kidney cancer. This rearrangement joins TRBV5-6 to TRBJ2-7, with a possible D match to TRBD2 (6 bases). The sequencing used CD4+ or CD8+ T cells sorted from blood, collected in a trial of the OX40 agonist ivuxolimab. This chain's CDR3 is CASSETGTELFQQYF. The DNA of the CDR3 is TGTGCCAGCAGCGAAACCGGGACTGAGTTATTCCAGCAGTACTTC.